The 20 T cell receptor beta chains below come from one sample, sequenced in a study of cytomegalovirus exposure and HLA in healthy donors. PCR primers comprised 60 Vbeta and 13 Jbeta primers. The protocol was immunoSEQ multiplex PCR, while the TCRdb copy is restricted to in-frame clones and leaves out a portion. The profile covers around 19,000 clones, with less than 85% appearing a single time and about 21% taken by the ten largest. Sequenced: PBMCs. These receptor sequences come from a human donor in good health.

The chain carries TRBV6-5 and TRBJ2-7; TRBD2 aligns across 8 bases. The CDR3 is 15 residues long. Germline V gene data show CDR1 as MNHEY and CDR2 as SVGAGI. Losses at the gene ends were 4 bases for V and 2 bases for J; bases not matched to a gene: 7. The CDR3 region is CASSFPSGGTYEQYF. DNA of the CDR3: TGTGCCAGCAGTTTCCCAAGCGGGGGAACCTACGAGCAGTACTTC.

CDR3 sequence: CASSQEGLGDRRGGNQPQHF. CDR3 DNA: TGCGCCAGCAGCCAAGAGGGCTTGGGGGACAGACGAGGTGGCAATCAGCCCCAGCATTTT. This chain connects TRBV4-1 to TRBJ1-5, with 7 bases aligning to TRBD1. This CDR3 has 20 residues. Per the germline V gene, CDR1 is MGHRA and CDR2 is YSYEKL. With V trimmed by 0 bases and J by 2 bases, 16 bases remained unmatched.

V usage is TRBV5-1 and J usage is TRBJ2-7, with 8 bases matching TRBD2. The CDR3 runs 14 residues. J lost 6 bases, V lost 4 bases, and 9 bases had no gene match. CDR1 and CDR2 (germline): SGHRS, YFSETQ. The CDR3 nucleotides read TGCGCCAGCAGCCCAGCGGGAGATGAAACCGAGCAGTACTTC. This codes for CASSPAGDETEQYF.

The chain combines TRBV7-9 with TRBJ1-3, with a weak D call TRBD1 (5 bases). Germline lookup yields CDR1 SEHNR and CDR2 FQNEAQ (reference sequence). The CDR3 is 13 amino acids. V gave up 5 bases and J gave up 2 bases, with 7 bases separating them. The CDR3 loop is CASSPGPGNTIYF. The CDR3 coding sequence is TGTGCCAGCAGCCCAGGGCCTGGAAACACCATATATTTT.

The CDR3 sequence: CASRDRGLETQYF. As DNA, the CDR3 is TGTGCCAGCAGAGACAGGGGGCTGGAGACCCAGTACTTC. V gene TRBV7-9 combines with J gene TRBJ2-5; 10 bases are shared with TRBD1. CDR3 length: 13 residues. CDR1 is SEHNR, CDR2 FQNEAQ, per germline (reference sequence). The ends lost 6 bases at V and 5 bases at J; junction bases unmatched: 3. Together with reference TRBV7-9 and TRBJ2-5, the CDR3 gives the full variable domain: DTGVSQNPRHKITKRGQNVTFRCDPISEHNRLYWYRQTLGQGPEFLTYFQNEAQLEKSRLLSDRFSAERPKGSFSTLEIQRTEQGDSAMYLCASRDRGLETQYFGPGTRLLVL.

V is TRBV2 and J is TRBJ1-2, with D possibly TRBD1 on 6 matching bases. The CDR3 is 16 residues long. Trimming pared 6 bases from V and 2 bases from J, leaving 19 bases between. Germline V gives CDR1 SNHLY, CDR2 FYNNEI. This chain's CDR3 is CASRDPRGGGNYGYTF. CDR3 sequence (DNA): TGTGCCAGCAGGGACCCGCGCGGGGGCGGGAACTATGGCTACACCTTC.

In DNA, the CDR3 is TGTGCCAGCTCACGGCAGGGGTATGAGCAGTTCTTC. Protein product: CASSRQGYEQFF. This chain connects TRBV18 to TRBJ2-1, with D perhaps matching TRBD1 (6 bases). This CDR3 has 12 residues. V was trimmed by 4 bases and J by 8 bases, leaving 9 bases between them. The germline V gene encodes CDR1 KGHSH and CDR2 LQKENI.

The V call is TRBV6-6, the J call TRBJ1-2; D may be TRBD1 (6 bases). CDR3 size: 14 residues. Per the germline V gene, CDR1 is MNHNY and CDR2 is SVGAGI (reference sequence). V was cut by 5 bases and J by 1 base, with 11 bases left in between. CDR3 sequence: CASSPTGSNYGYTF. Here the CDR3 DNA reads TGTGCCAGCAGTCCGACAGGAAGTAACTATGGCTACACCTTC.

This clone was observed a single time. A junction end diverges from the germline sequence, so it may reflect a read error. The V call is TRBV30, the J call TRBJ2-5; 12 nucleotides align to TRBD2. Per germline, CDR1 GTSNPN and CDR2 SVGIG (reference sequence). The CDR3 consists of 18 residues. CDR3 protein: CAWTGETSGSLYPETRYF. DNA of the CDR3: TGTGCCTGGACGGGGGAGACTAGCGGGAGTCTGTATCCAGAGACCCGGTACTTC.

For this clone: At the DNA level, this CDR3 is encoded by other sequences in the same sample as well. This rearrangement joins TRBV7-2 to TRBJ1-1, with no clear D. The ends were cut back, 10 bases at V and 1 base at J, with 13 bases in the middle. This CDR3 comprises 13 residues. CDR1 and CDR2 from the germline V gene are SGHTA and FQGNSA. CDR3 coding DNA: TGTGCCACCCGGTCGGGAACGAACACTGAAGCTTTCTTT. Amino acid sequence: CATRSGTNTEAFF.

The rearrangement uses TRBV19 and TRBJ2-2; 7 nucleotides match TRBD2. Germline CDR1 reads LNHDA; CDR2 reads SQIVND (reference sequence). With V trimmed by 6 bases and J by 3 bases, 7 bases remained unmatched. CDR3 length: 15 amino acids. CDR3 in DNA: TGTGCCAGTAGGGAGGGAGGGACGGACACCGGGGAGCTGTTTTTT. Amino acid sequence: CASREGGTDTGELFF.

The CDR3 is CASSARDRGQETQYF. CDR3 bases: TGCGCCAGCAGTGCGCGGGACAGGGGGCAAGAGACCCAGTACTTC. The chain recombines TRBV10-1 with TRBJ2-5, with TRBD1 identical over 11 bases. Germline-derived CDR1 and CDR2 are WNHNN and SYGVQD (reference sequence). Losses at the gene ends were 4 bases for V and 2 bases for J; bases not matched to a gene: 3. This CDR3 comprises 15 residues.

The V gene is TRBV5-1, the J gene TRBJ2-6; D might be TRBD2 (5 bases). This CDR3 is built from 17 residues. Germline CDR1 SGHRS, CDR2 YFSETQ. V shed 4 bases and J shed 2 bases, with 16 bases lying between them. The CDR3 is CASSPGWPGAGANVLTF. The CDR3 DNA is TGCGCCAGCAGCCCGGGGTGGCCTGGTGCTGGGGCCAACGTCCTGACTTTC.

V is TRBV6-5 and J is TRBJ2-7; 11 positions match TRBD2. Germline V lookup: CDR1 MNHEY, CDR2 SVGAGI. The CDR3 runs to 14 residues. Trimming at V came to 6 bases and at J to 3 bases, leaving 4 bases not matched to a gene. This CDR3 is CASRGGLADYEQYF. The CDR3 region has the DNA TGTGCCAGCAGGGGGGGACTAGCGGACTACGAGCAGTACTTC.

The chain uses TRBV30 and TRBJ1-5, with D possibly matching TRBD1 (5 bases). Per the germline V gene, CDR1 is GTSNPN and CDR2 is SVGIG (reference sequence). V lost 2 bases and J lost 6, with 17 bases in between. CDR3 length: 15 residues. The CDR3 nucleotides are TGTGCCTGGAGTCGCGGGGGGAGTCTGGGTCAGCCCCAGCATTTT. Protein product: CAWSRGGSLGQPQHF.

The gene calls are TRBV7-3 and TRBJ2-3; 8 bases align to TRBD2. This CDR3 spans 15 amino acids. CDR1 and CDR2 from the germline V gene are SGHTA and FQGTGA. After removal of 2 bases from V and 6 bases from J, the junction contained 7 bases not matched to a gene. This chain's CDR3 is CASSLLAGGSDTQYF. DNA for the CDR3: TGTGCCAGCAGCTTACTCGCGGGGGGCTCGGATACGCAGTATTTT.

The chain recombines TRBV15 with TRBJ2-7; D is uncertain. V lost 1 base to trimming and J lost 0 bases, with 4 bases between them. The CDR3 is made up of 13 amino acids. CDR1 is LNHNV, CDR2 YYDKDF, per germline (reference sequence). This chain's CDR3 is CATSRVLSYEQYF. Written as DNA, the CDR3 is TGTGCCACCAGCAGAGTTCTCTCCTACGAGCAGTACTTC. The full variable domain, rest sourced from reference TRBV15 and TRBJ2-7, is DAMVIQNPRYQVTQFGKPVTLSCSQTLNHNVMYWYQQKSSQAPKLLFHYYDKDFNNEADTPDNFQSRRPNTSFCFLDIRSPGLGDTAMYLCATSRVLSYEQYFGPGTRLTVT.

This sequence joins TRBV4-3 and TRBJ2-5; a weak D match, TRBD2 (7 bases). The DNA end is more similar to TRBJ2-7, so the J call may be wrong. The germline V gene has CDR1 LGHNA and CDR2 YSLEER. The CDR3 spans 14 residues. CDR3 protein: CATEGEGDPDEQYF. CDR3 nucleotides: TGCGCCACCGAAGGGGAGGGGGATCCCGACGAGCAGTACTTC.

V usage is TRBV18 and J usage is TRBJ1-1; D is uncertain. Looked up from germline, CDR1 is KGHSH and CDR2 is LQKENI. The CDR3 is 15 residues long. The ends were cut back, 1 base at V and 1 base at J, with 10 bases in the middle. The CDR3 loop is CASSPRAGANTEAFF. The DNA of the CDR3 is TGTGCCAGCTCACCACGTGCGGGTGCGAACACTGAAGCTTTCTTT. Variable domain in full (rest from reference TRBV18 and TRBJ1-1): NAGVMQNPRHLVRRRGQEARLRCSPMKGHSHVYWYRQLPEEGLKFMVYLQKENIIDESGMPKERFSAEFPKEGPSILRIQQVVRGDSAAYFCASSPRAGANTEAFFGQGTRLTVV.

J is TRBJ2-3 and V is TRBV20-1; D is ambiguous. Trimming pared 3 bases from V and 5 bases from J, leaving 6 bases between. Germline CDR1 reads DFQATT; CDR2 reads SNEGSKA (reference sequence). CDR3 length: 11 amino acids. CDR3 sequence: CSASRGDTQYF. The CDR3 coding sequence is TGCAGTGCTAGTAGAGGAGATACGCAGTATTTT.